Listed here are 30 T cell receptor beta chains from one sample, sequenced in a study of human thymus T cells. Sequencing was performed with immunoSEQ multiplex PCR; in TCRdb, only in-frame clones are kept and a portion is missing. Of approximately 49,000 clones in the sample, around 93% are singletons; the top ten hold approximately 0.16%. Sequenced input: blood. The origin of the receptors is a girl less than two years old with a congenital heart defect but otherwise immunologically healthy.

J is TRBJ2-7 and V is TRBV7-2; 7 positions match TRBD2. J lost 2 bases, V lost 1 base, and 5 bases had no gene match. This CDR3 region has 15 residues. Germline-derived CDR1 and CDR2 are SGHTA and FQGNSA. Here the CDR3 DNA reads TGTGCCAGCAGCTTAGTCATTGCGGGGGCCTACGAGCAGTACTTC. This gives the protein CASSLVIAGAYEQYF.

The genes are TRBV6-1 and TRBJ1-2; D uncertain. CDR3 length: 14 amino acids. In germline, CDR1 is MNHNS, CDR2 SASEGT. V was cut by 2 bases and J by 2 bases, with 9 bases left in between. Here the CDR3 DNA reads TGTGCCAGCAGTGAATACCTAGCGAACTATGGCTACACCTTC. Translation gives CASSEYLANYGYTF.

V gene TRBV5-1 combines with J gene TRBJ1-6; D is perhaps TRBD1 (5 bases). V was pared by 7 bases and J by 5 bases, with 10 bases between. The CDR3 runs 13 residues. Germline values: CDR1 SGHRS, CDR2 YFSETQ. In DNA form, the CDR3 reads TGCGCCAGCGCAAGAGGGGATAATTCACCCCTCCACTTT. It translates to CASARGDNSPLHF.

The chain employs TRBV5-1 and TRBJ1-4, with 8 bases that match TRBD1. CDR3 size: 16 residues. Germline CDR1 reads SGHRS; CDR2 reads YFSETQ. V shed 1 base and J 0 bases; nucleotides not matched to a gene: 2. CDR3 amino acids: CASSLTGGATNEKLFF. In DNA, the CDR3 is TGCGCCAGCAGCTTGACAGGGGGTGCAACTAATGAAAAACTGTTTTTT.

The chain couples TRBV28 to TRBJ2-2, with 11 bases lining up with TRBD2. The germline V gene has CDR1 MDHEN and CDR2 SYDVKM. CDR3 length equals 21 residues. J gave up 0 bases and V 3 bases, and 15 bases lay outside the gene matches. CDR3 nucleotides: TGTGCCAGCAGTTTTCTTGGGTTACTAGCGGGAGAGTGGGCGAACACCGGGGAGCTGTTTTTT. It encodes CASSFLGLLAGEWANTGELFF.

V and J are TRBV27 and TRBJ2-5; 7 bases are shared with TRBD2. The V segment lost 3 bases and the J segment 1 base; nucleotides outside the gene matches: 2. This CDR3 is 14 amino acids long. Germline V gene lookup returns CDR1 MNHEY and CDR2 SMNVEV (reference sequence). The DNA for the CDR3 is TGTGCCAGCAGTTTGAGACTAGCCCAAGAGACCCAGTACTTC. Residues: CASSLRLAQETQYF.

The chain recombines TRBV28 with TRBJ1-2; possible D gene TRBD1, 6 bases. CDR3 length: 12 residues. Germline assignment: CDR1 MDHEN and CDR2 SYDVKM. Trimming shortened V by 6 bases and J by 4 bases, and 9 bases separated the two germline ends. The CDR3 coding sequence is TGTGCCAGCAGGACAGGTGCCTATGGCTACACCTTC. Translated: CASRTGAYGYTF.

V usage is TRBV28 and J usage is TRBJ2-7, with TRBD2 identical over 8 bases. This CDR3 has 15 amino acids. V shed 3 bases, J shed 6 bases, and the junction held 10 bases outside the gene matches. Germline V gene sequence: CDR1 MDHEN, CDR2 SYDVKM. CDR3 sequence reads: CASSFGTRPPPEQYF. DNA of the CDR3: TGTGCCAGCAGTTTTGGGACTAGACCCCCGCCCGAGCAGTACTTC. Combining the CDR3 with reference TRBV28 and TRBJ2-7 gives the whole variable domain DVKVTQSSRYLVKRTGEKVFLECVQDMDHENMFWYRQDPGLGLRLIYFSYDVKMKEKGDIPEGYSVSREKKERFSLILESASTNQTSMYLCASSFGTRPPPEQYFGPGTRLTVT.

This clone was seen once. The chain combines TRBV7-2 with TRBJ2-7, with a possible D match to TRBD2 (5 bases). The V end lost 5 bases, the J end lost 2 bases, and 16 bases lay between the germline ends. The CDR3 totals 15 residues. Looked up from germline, CDR1 is SGHTA and CDR2 is FQGNSA. CDR3 sequence reads: CASSLPRGITYEQYF. In DNA, the CDR3 is TGTGCCAGCAGCCTCCCACGGGGAATCACCTACGAGCAGTACTTC.

This chain links TRBV11-2 with TRBJ1-3; D possibly corresponds to TRBD1 (5 bases). Between the trimmed V and J ends, which lost 1 base and 0 bases, there was a span of 10 bases. The CDR3 extends over 16 amino acids. Germline CDR1 reads SGHAT; CDR2 reads FQNNGV. CDR3 bases: TGTGCCAGCAGCTTAGTACGGGGGTACTCTGGAAACACCATATATTTT. This gives the protein CASSLVRGYSGNTIYF.

The chain recombines TRBV30 with TRBJ1-4, with D perhaps matching TRBD1 (5 bases). Germline V lookup: CDR1 GTSNPN, CDR2 SVGIG (reference sequence). Trimming took 0 bases from V and 12 from J, leaving 20 bases between them. This CDR3 contains 15 residues. The CDR3 here is CAWSVGRGRGRELFF. The DNA of the CDR3 is TGTGCCTGGAGTGTGGGTAGGGGTAGGGGCCGAGAACTGTTTTTT.

The chain joins TRBV29-1 to TRBJ2-5; D may be TRBD1 (5 bases). This CDR3 spans 13 amino acids. Trimming removed 4 bases at V and 5 bases at J, with 14 bases between. CDR1 is SQVTM and CDR2 is ANQGSEA in the germline V gene. The CDR3 loop reads CSVAIQGWETQYF. The CDR3 DNA sequence: TGCAGCGTTGCGATCCAGGGCTGGGAGACCCAGTACTTC.

This sequence joins TRBV30 and TRBJ2-1, with no clear D. The CDR3 is 11 amino acids. Germline V gene data show CDR1 as GTSNPN and CDR2 as SVGIG (reference sequence). V gave up 0 bases and J gave up 6 bases, with 3 bases separating them. The CDR3 sequence is CAWSVPNEQFF. Here the CDR3 DNA reads TGTGCCTGGAGTGTACCCAATGAGCAGTTCTTC.

CDR3 sequence reads: CASRGLGQGVKGGTQYF. In DNA form, the CDR3 reads TGTGCCAGCCGAGGGTTGGGACAGGGAGTTAAAGGGGGTACGCAGTATTTT. The chain uses TRBV27 and TRBJ2-3; 9 bases map to TRBD1. Germline assignment: CDR1 MNHEY and CDR2 SMNVEV (reference sequence). The CDR3 extends over 17 amino acids. V was pared by 8 bases and J by 8 bases, with 20 bases of the junction left unmatched.

The rearrangement links TRBV27 to TRBJ2-7; 9 bases are a match to TRBD2. V lost 5 bases to trimming and J lost 0 bases; unmatched junction nucleotides: 5. CDR3 length: 15 residues. Germline V lookup: CDR1 MNHEY, CDR2 SMNVEV (reference sequence). CDR3 DNA: TGTGCCAGCAGTGGACTAGCGTCACTCTCCTACGAGCAGTACTTC. As protein: CASSGLASLSYEQYF.

V usage is TRBV7-2 and J usage is TRBJ2-1, with 7 bases fitting TRBD2. After removal of 3 bases from V and 8 bases from J, the junction contained 13 bases not matched to a gene. CDR3 length: 16 amino acids. Germline CDR1 reads SGHTA; CDR2 reads FQGNSA. As DNA, the CDR3 is TGTGCCAGCAGCTTGCCTCTTTATAAGCGGGGCTATGAGCAGTTCTTC. This encodes CASSLPLYKRGYEQFF.

The chain is built from TRBV11-2 and TRBJ2-3; maybe TRBD2 (5 bases). Germline CDR1 SGHAT, CDR2 FQNNGV. This CDR3 region has 12 residues. V gave up 2 bases and J gave up 9 bases, with 9 bases separating them. CDR3 loop: CASSLMEVTQYF. Written as DNA, the CDR3 is TGTGCCAGCAGCTTAATGGAGGTAACGCAGTATTTT.

The V gene is TRBV4-1, the J gene TRBJ1-5, with D perhaps TRBD1 (5 bases). With 0 bases removed from V and 3 bases from J, the gap between germline ends came to 18 bases. The CDR3 length is 18 residues. Per the germline V gene, CDR1 is MGHRA and CDR2 is YSYEKL. The DNA for the CDR3 is TGCGCCAGCAGCCAAGATAAGGAGACAGCATCCTCCAATCAGCCCCAGCATTTT. Amino acid sequence: CASSQDKETASSNQPQHF.

This chain uses TRBV27 with TRBJ1-2; unclear D gene. Germline V gives CDR1 MNHEY, CDR2 SMNVEV (reference sequence). This CDR3 region has 12 residues. Trimming removed 5 bases from V and 5 bases from J, with 9 bases in between. The CDR3 here is CASSPKGYGYTF. CDR3 DNA: TGTGCCAGCAGTCCGAAAGGATATGGCTACACCTTC.

This chain uses TRBV23-1 with TRBJ1-5; the D gene is possibly TRBD1 (6 bases). TRBV23-1 is assigned to the ORF class and has an uncertain function. The CDR3 is 17 amino acids. Trimming pared 3 bases from V and 0 bases from J, leaving 15 bases between. CDR3 loop: CASSHSFDRYSNQPQHF. The CDR3 nucleotides are TGCGCCAGCAGTCATTCTTTTGACAGGTATAGCAATCAGCCCCAGCATTTT.

The rearrangement links TRBV18 to TRBJ2-3; D is ambiguous. The CDR3 runs 12 residues. Trimming stripped 3 bases from V and 11 bases from J, with 12 bases between. The germline gives CDR1 KGHSH, CDR2 LQKENI. The CDR3 is CASSPRASQQYF. CDR3 bases: TGTGCCAGCTCACCTAGGGCTAGTCAGCAGTATTTT.

The chain employs TRBV5-1 and TRBJ2-6; weak D call: TRBD2 (6 bases). The CDR3 runs 14 residues. V dropped 0 bases and J dropped 9 bases, with 10 bases sitting between them. CDR1 is SGHRS and CDR2 is YFSETQ in the germline V gene. Here the CDR3 reads CASSLGAGHNVLTF. The CDR3 nucleotides are TGCGCCAGCAGCTTGGGGGCGGGGCACAACGTCCTGACTTTC.

The chain has TRBV30 and TRBJ2-7; 7 nucleotides match TRBD2. The J segment lost 5 bases and the V segment lost 0 bases, leaving 10 bases of the junction unmatched. There are 15 residues in the CDR3. Germline CDR1 and CDR2: GTSNPN and SVGIG (reference sequence). CDR3 amino acids: CAWSVRLAGPDEQYF. CDR3 coding DNA: TGTGCCTGGAGTGTACGACTAGCTGGGCCCGACGAGCAGTACTTC.

The chain recombines TRBV25-1 with TRBJ2-5, with 8 bases that match TRBD1. The ends lost 2 bases at V and 1 base at J; junction bases unmatched: 3. Germline CDR1 is MGHDK and CDR2 is SYGVNS. CDR3 size: 15 residues. The CDR3 here is CASSERTGFQETQYF. CDR3 DNA: TGTGCCAGCAGTGAACGGACAGGGTTCCAAGAGACCCAGTACTTC.

V gene TRBV19 combines with J gene TRBJ2-7; TRBD1 is a possible D gene (5 bases). V was cut by 5 bases and J by 3 bases, with 11 bases left in between. Looked up from germline, CDR1 is LNHDA and CDR2 is SQIVND (reference sequence). There are 13 residues in the CDR3. CDR3 amino acids: CASSLRTNYEQYF. CDR3 in DNA: TGTGCCAGTAGTCTTCGGACAAACTACGAGCAGTACTTC.

This chain uses TRBV7-9 with TRBJ2-5; no clear D. CDR1 SEHNR and CDR2 FQNEAQ come from the germline V gene (reference sequence). Trimming pared 8 bases from V and 0 bases from J, leaving 10 bases between. The CDR3 runs to 13 residues. The CDR3 DNA sequence: TGTGCCAGCGGGCGGTGGTACCAAGAGACCCAGTACTTC. This translates into CASGRWYQETQYF.

This clone was observed a handful of times. The chain carries TRBV6-6 and TRBJ2-7, with a possible D match to TRBD1 (5 bases). The V gene's germline CDR1 is MNHNY and CDR2 SVGAGI (reference sequence). This CDR3 comprises 14 residues. With 2 bases removed from V and 0 bases from J, the gap between germline ends came to 8 bases. The DNA of the CDR3 is TGTGCCAGCAGTTACCAAGACAGCTCCTACGAGCAGTACTTC. Translated: CASSYQDSSYEQYF.

The chain employs TRBV6-1 and TRBJ2-1, with a tentative D call TRBD1 (5 bases). The CDR3 consists of 16 residues. Germline V lookup: CDR1 MNHNS, CDR2 SASEGT. V was shortened by 3 bases and J by 3 bases, with 15 bases between the two germline ends. The CDR3 nucleotides read TGTGCCAGCAGTGACTTAAACAGGCGATACTACAATGAGCAGTTCTTC. This gives the protein CASSDLNRRYYNEQFF.

This chain links TRBV4-2 with TRBJ2-7; D is possibly TRBD2 (5 bases). V was shortened by 1 base and J by 6 bases, with 16 bases between the two germline ends. The length of the CDR3 is 15 residues. Germline V gene sequence: CDR1 LGHNA, CDR2 YNFKEQ. CDR3 sequence: CASSQGARTWGEQYF. The CDR3 nucleotides read TGTGCCAGCAGCCAAGGGGCGAGGACTTGGGGCGAGCAGTACTTC.

The CDR3 DNA sequence: TGTGCCAGCAGAACCTCAACTAGGTATAATGAGCAGTTCTTC. It codes for CASRTSTRYNEQFF. The rearrangement links TRBV6-6 to TRBJ2-1; D perhaps matches TRBD2 (5 bases). CDR3 length: 14 amino acids. V was clipped by 6 bases and J by 7 bases, with 16 bases between them. CDR1 and CDR2 (germline): MNHNY, SVGAGI (reference sequence).